A single T cell receptor beta chain is shown here with its context. This entry belongs to a study of blood T cell repertoires in COVID-19. Looking at the study overall: Italy, Spain and the United States were the sources of the convalescent and acute COVID-19 samples. Sources were T cells, B-cell-depleted T cells, or PBMCs; the material itself was cDNA or gDNA.

The CDR3 sequence is 14 residues long. V trimming: 4 bases; J trimming: 2 bases; junction bases outside the gene matches: 5. Germline CDR1 SGHNT, CDR2 YYREEE (reference sequence). Per the original data handling: Amplification with reference gene primers provided the estimates of nucleated cell counts. Libraries were prepared by immunoSEQ multiplex PCR; TCRdb keeps only in-frame clonotypes and omits some of them. V and J calls plus clone size are reproduced from that table; the DNA served to infer D and trimming. The table has approximately 140,000 clones, 80% to 90% seen once. The receptor comes from a human donor in a cohort sampled during active COVID-19. The V call is TRBV5-4, the J call TRBJ2-5, with 7 bases that match TRBD1. The specimen was peripheral blood. The CDR3 DNA is TGTGCCAGCAGCCGAGGACAGGTACAAGAGACCCAGTACTTC. Its protein product is CASSRGQVQETQYF.